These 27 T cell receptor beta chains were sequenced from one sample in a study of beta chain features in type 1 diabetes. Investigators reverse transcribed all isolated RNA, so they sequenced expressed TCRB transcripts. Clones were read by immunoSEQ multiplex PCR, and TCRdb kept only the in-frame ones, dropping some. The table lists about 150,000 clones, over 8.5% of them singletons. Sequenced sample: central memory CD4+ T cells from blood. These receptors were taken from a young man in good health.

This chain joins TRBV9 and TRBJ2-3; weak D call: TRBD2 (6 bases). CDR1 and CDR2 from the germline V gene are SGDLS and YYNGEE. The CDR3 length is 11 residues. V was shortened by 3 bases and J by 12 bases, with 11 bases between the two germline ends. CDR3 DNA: TGTGCCAGCAGCGCGGGGGAAGTCCAGTATTTT. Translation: CASSAGEVQYF.

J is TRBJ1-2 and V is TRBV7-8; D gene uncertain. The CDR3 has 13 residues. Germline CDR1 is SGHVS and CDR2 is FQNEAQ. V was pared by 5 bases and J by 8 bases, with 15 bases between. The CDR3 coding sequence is TGTGCCAGCAGCCCCCTCGGTGCAGGAGGCTACACCTTC. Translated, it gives CASSPLGAGGYTF.

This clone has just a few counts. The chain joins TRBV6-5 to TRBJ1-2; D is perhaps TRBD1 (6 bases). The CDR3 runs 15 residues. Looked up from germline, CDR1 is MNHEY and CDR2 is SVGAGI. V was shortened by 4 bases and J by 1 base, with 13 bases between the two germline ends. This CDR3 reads CASSWTVALNYGYTF. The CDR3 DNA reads TGTGCCAGCAGTTGGACAGTGGCCCTTAACTATGGCTACACCTTC.

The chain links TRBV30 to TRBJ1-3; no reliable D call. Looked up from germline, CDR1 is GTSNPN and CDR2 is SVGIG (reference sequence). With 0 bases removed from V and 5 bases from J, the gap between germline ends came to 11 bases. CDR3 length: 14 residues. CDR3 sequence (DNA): TGTGCCTGGAGTGTCGGCAGCACCCGAAACACCATATATTTT. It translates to CAWSVGSTRNTIYF.

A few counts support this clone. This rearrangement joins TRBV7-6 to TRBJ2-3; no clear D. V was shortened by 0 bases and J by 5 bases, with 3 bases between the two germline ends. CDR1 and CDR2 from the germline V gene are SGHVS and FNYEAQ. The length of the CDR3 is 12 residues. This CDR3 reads CASSLARDTQYF. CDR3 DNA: TGTGCCAGCAGCTTAGCGCGAGATACGCAGTATTTT.

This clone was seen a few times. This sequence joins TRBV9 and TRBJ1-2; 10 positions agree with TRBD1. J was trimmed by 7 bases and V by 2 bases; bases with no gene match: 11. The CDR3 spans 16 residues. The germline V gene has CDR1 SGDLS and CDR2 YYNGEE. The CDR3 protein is CASSVVGRQGATGYTF. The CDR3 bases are TGTGCCAGCAGCGTCGTCGGTCGACAGGGGGCTACTGGCTACACCTTC.

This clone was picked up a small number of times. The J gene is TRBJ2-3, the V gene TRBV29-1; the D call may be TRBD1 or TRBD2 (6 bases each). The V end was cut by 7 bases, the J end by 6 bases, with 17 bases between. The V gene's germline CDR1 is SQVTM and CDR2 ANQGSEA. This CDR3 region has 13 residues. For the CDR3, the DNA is TGCAGCGGGGGGGCGAAGGGGACGGATACGCAGTATTTT. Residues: CSGGAKGTDTQYF.

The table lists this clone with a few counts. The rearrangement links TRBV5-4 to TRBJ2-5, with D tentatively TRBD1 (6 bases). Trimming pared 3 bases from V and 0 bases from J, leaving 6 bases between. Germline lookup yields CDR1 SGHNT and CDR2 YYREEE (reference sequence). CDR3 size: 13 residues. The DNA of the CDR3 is TGTGCCAGCAGCTACAGGGACCAAGAGACCCAGTACTTC. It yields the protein CASSYRDQETQYF.

The CDR3 here is CASSSHLRLAETNNEQFF. The CDR3 coding sequence is TGTGCCAGCAGCTCCCATTTGAGACTAGCGGAGACCAACAATGAGCAGTTCTTC. The J gene is TRBJ2-1, the V gene TRBV7-9; 9 bases are a match to TRBD2. Looked up from germline, CDR1 is SEHNR and CDR2 is FQNEAQ (reference sequence). CDR3 length: 18 amino acids. After removal of 4 bases from V and 5 bases from J, the junction contained 15 bases not matched to a gene.

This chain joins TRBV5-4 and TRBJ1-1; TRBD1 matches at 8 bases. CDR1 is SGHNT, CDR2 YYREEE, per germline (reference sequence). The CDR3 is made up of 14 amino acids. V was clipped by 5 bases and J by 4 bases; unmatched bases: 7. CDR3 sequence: CASRTGAVGTEAFF. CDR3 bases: TGTGCCAGCAGGACAGGGGCCGTGGGCACTGAAGCTTTCTTT.

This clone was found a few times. The CDR3: CAWSPGTAFYGYTF. DNA of the CDR3: TGTGCCTGGAGTCCCGGGACGGCATTCTATGGCTACACCTTC. V is TRBV30 and J is TRBJ1-2; perhaps TRBD1 as D (5 bases). Germline assignment: CDR1 GTSNPN and CDR2 SVGIG (reference sequence). The CDR3 covers 14 residues. V lost 2 bases and J lost 4, with 14 bases in between. Full variable domain (outside the CDR3, taken from reference TRBV30 and TRBJ1-2): SQTIHQWPATLVQPVGSPLSLECTVEGTSNPNLYWYRQAAGRGLQLLFYSVGIGQISSEVPQNLSASRPQDRQFILSSKKLLLSDSGFYLCAWSPGTAFYGYTFGSGTRLTVV.

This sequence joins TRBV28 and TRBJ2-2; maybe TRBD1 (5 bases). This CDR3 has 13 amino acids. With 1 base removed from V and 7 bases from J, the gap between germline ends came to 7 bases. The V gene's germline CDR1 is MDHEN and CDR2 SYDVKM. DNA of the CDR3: TGTGCCAGCAGTTTATCGACAGACGGGGAGCTGTTTTTT. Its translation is CASSLSTDGELFF.

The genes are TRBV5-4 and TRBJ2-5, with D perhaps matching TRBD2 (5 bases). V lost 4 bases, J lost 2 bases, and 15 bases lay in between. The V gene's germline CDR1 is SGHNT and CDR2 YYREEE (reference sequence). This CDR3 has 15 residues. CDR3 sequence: CASSPTGLLQETQYF. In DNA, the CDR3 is TGTGCCAGCAGCCCTACTGGACTCTTACAAGAGACCCAGTACTTC.

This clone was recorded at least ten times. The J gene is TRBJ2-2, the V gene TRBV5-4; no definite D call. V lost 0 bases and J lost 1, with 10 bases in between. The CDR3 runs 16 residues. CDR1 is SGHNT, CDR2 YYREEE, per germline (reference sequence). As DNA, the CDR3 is TGTGCCAGCAGCTTGGGACGTCCGATGAACACCGGGGAGCTGTTTTTT. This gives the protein CASSLGRPMNTGELFF. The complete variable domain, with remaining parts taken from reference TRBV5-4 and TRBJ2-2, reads ETGVTQSPTHLIKTRGQQVTLRCSSQSGHNTVSWYQQALGQGPQFIFQYYREEENGRGNFPPRFSGLQFPNYSSELNVNALELDDSALYLCASSLGRPMNTGELFFGEGSRLTVL.

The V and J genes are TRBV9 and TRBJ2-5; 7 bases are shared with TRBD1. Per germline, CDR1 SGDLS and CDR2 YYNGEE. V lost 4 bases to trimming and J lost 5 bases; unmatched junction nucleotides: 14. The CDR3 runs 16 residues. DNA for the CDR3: TGTGCCAGCAGCCCTCGCCTTATGACAGGGAAGGAGACCCAGTACTTC. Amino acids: CASSPRLMTGKETQYF.

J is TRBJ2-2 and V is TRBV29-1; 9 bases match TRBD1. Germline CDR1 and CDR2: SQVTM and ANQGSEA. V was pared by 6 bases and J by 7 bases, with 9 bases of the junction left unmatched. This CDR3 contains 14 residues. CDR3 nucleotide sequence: TGCAGCGTCGGGACAGGGCTGATGAGCGGGGAGCTGTTTTTT. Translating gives CSVGTGLMSGELFF.

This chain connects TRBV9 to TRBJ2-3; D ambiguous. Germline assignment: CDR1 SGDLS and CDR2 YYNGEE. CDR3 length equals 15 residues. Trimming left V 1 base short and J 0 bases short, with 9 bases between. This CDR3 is CASSVPGPSTDTQYF. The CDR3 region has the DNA TGTGCCAGCAGCGTACCGGGCCCTAGCACAGATACGCAGTATTTT.

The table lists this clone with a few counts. The CDR3 DNA follows: TGTGCCACCAGCAGAGATGTTTGGACTAGCGGAAACACAGATACGCAGTATTTT. This encodes CATSRDVWTSGNTDTQYF. The chain carries TRBV15 and TRBJ2-3; TRBD2 matches 10 bases. Germline CDR1 is LNHNV and CDR2 is YYDKDF (reference sequence). V dropped 0 bases and J dropped 2; count of bases not matched to a gene: 8. CDR3 size: 18 residues.

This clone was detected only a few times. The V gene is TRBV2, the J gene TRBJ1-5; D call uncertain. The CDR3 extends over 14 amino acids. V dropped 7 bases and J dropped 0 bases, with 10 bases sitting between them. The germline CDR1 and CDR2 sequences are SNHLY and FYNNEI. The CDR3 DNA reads TGTGCCAGCACAGGTCTCCTTAGCAATCAGCCCCAGCATTTT. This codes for CASTGLLSNQPQHF.

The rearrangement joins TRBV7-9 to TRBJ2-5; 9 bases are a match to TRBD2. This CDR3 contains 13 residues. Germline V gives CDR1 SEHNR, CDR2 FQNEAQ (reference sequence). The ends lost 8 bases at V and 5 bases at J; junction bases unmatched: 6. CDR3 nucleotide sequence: TGTGCCAGCCAGCGGGGGGCGGAGGAGACCCAGTACTTC. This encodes CASQRGAEETQYF.

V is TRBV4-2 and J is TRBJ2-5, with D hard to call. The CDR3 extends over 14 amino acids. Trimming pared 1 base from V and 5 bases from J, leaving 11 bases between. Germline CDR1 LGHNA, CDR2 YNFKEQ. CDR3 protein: CASSQVQALETQYF. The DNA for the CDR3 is TGTGCCAGCAGCCAAGTGCAGGCCCTGGAGACCCAGTACTTC.

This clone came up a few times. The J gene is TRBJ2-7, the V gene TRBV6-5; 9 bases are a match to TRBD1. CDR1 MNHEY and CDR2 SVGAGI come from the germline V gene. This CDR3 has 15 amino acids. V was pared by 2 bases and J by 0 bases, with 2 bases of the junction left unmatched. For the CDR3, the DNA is TGTGCCAGCAGTTACGCGGGACAGGGCTCCTACGAGCAGTACTTC. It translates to CASSYAGQGSYEQYF.

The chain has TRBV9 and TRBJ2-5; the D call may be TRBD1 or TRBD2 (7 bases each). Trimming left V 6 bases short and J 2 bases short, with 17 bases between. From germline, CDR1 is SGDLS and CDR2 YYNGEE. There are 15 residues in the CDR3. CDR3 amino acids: CASTRAGGAQETQYF. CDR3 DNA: TGTGCCAGCACCCGGGCAGGGGGGGCACAAGAGACCCAGTACTTC. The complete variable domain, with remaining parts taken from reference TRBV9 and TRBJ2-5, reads DSGVTQTPKHLITATGQRVTLRCSPRSGDLSVYWYQQSLDQGLQFLIQYYNGEERAKGNILERFSAQQFPDLHSELNLSSLELGDSALYFCASTRAGGAQETQYFGPGTRLLVL.

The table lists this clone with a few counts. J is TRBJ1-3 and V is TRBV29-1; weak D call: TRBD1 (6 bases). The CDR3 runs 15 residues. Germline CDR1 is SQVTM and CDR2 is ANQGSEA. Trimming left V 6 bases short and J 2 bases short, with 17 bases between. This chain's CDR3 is CSVAPLGGPGNTIYF. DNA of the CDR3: TGCAGCGTAGCACCCCTAGGGGGGCCTGGAAACACCATATATTTT.

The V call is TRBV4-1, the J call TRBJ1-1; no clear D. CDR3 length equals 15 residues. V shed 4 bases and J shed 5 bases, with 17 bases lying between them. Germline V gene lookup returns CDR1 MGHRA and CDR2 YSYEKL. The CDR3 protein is CASSLRTEIGTEAFF. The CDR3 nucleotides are TGCGCCAGCAGCCTGCGGACGGAAATTGGAACTGAAGCTTTCTTT.

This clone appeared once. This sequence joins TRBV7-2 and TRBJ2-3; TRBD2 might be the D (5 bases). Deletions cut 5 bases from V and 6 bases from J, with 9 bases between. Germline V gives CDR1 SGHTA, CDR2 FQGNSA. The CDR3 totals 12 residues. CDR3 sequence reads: CASSLQRDTQYF. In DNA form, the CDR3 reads TGTGCCAGCAGCCTCCAGCGGGATACGCAGTATTTT.

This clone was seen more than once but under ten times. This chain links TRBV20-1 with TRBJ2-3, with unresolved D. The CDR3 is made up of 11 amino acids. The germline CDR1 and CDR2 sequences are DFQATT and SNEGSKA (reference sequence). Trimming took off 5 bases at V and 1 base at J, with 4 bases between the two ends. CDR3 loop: CSAFRTDTQYF. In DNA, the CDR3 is TGCAGTGCTTTCCGCACAGATACGCAGTATTTT.